What follows are 24 T cell receptor beta chains derived from one specimen sequenced in a study of blood T cell repertoires in COVID-19. Clones were read by immunoSEQ multiplex PCR, and TCRdb kept only the in-frame ones, dropping some. This repertoire shows 240,000 or so clones, over 75% found once; its top ten account for 0.8%. Sample: peripheral blood. The source of these receptors is a woman under 40 with acute or convalescent COVID-19.

This clone was detected a few times. This rearrangement joins TRBV30 to TRBJ2-1; D is perhaps TRBD2 (6 bases). Trimming shortened V by 1 base and J by 3 bases, and 13 bases separated the two germline ends. The CDR3 runs to 15 residues. CDR1 is GTSNPN, CDR2 SVGIG, per germline (reference sequence). The DNA for the CDR3 is TGTGCCTGGAGTGGGACTAACTCTCACTACAATGAGCAGTTCTTC. As protein: CAWSGTNSHYNEQFF.

The chain employs TRBV25-1 and TRBJ2-5, with 9 bases fitting TRBD1. V lost 2 bases and J lost 5; bases outside the gene matches: 12. CDR3 length equals 17 residues. The germline V gene encodes CDR1 MGHDK and CDR2 SYGVNS. The CDR3 reads CASSEGSKQGAGETQYF. In DNA form, the CDR3 reads TGTGCCAGCAGTGAAGGATCCAAACAGGGGGCCGGGGAGACCCAGTACTTC.

The rearrangement joins TRBV9 to TRBJ1-6; tentatively, D is TRBD1 (5 bases). Germline V gene sequence: CDR1 SGDLS, CDR2 YYNGEE. V gave up 3 bases and J gave up 7 bases, with 14 bases separating them. This CDR3 is built from 15 residues. CDR3 in amino acids: CASSAGGRGNSPLHF. DNA for the CDR3: TGTGCCAGCAGCGCGGGAGGACGGGGGAATTCACCCCTCCACTTT.

V usage is TRBV7-8 and J usage is TRBJ1-5; 7 nucleotides match TRBD1. The CDR3 has 14 amino acids. The germline V gene has CDR1 SGHVS and CDR2 FQNEAQ. With V trimmed by 4 bases and J by 5 bases, 5 bases remained unmatched. The CDR3, as DNA: TGTGCCAGCAGCTCCAACAGGGGAGATCAGCCCCAGCATTTT. Translation: CASSSNRGDQPQHF.

J is TRBJ2-7 and V is TRBV5-4; D remains ambiguous. CDR3 size: 14 residues. V lost 0 bases and J lost 4, with 11 bases in between. CDR1 and CDR2 (germline): SGHNT, YYREEE (reference sequence). The CDR3 loop reads CASSLARSPYEQYF. The CDR3 DNA sequence: TGTGCCAGCAGCTTGGCTCGTTCCCCGTACGAGCAGTACTTC.

This chain uses TRBV7-2 with TRBJ2-2; tentatively, D is TRBD1 (6 bases). CDR1 and CDR2 from the germline V gene are SGHTA and FQGNSA. CDR3 length equals 16 residues. The V end was cut by 4 bases, the J end by 5 bases, with 17 bases between. The CDR3 loop reads CASSSSATGWTGELFF. CDR3 bases: TGTGCCAGCAGCTCCTCGGCAACAGGGTGGACCGGGGAGCTGTTTTTT.

The chain employs TRBV6-5 and TRBJ2-7; 9 bases fit TRBD2. The CDR3 loop spans 16 amino acids. J gave up 2 bases and V 4 bases, and 9 bases lay outside the gene matches. Germline CDR1 MNHEY, CDR2 SVGAGI. This CDR3 is CASSSILSGGTYEQYF. The CDR3 nucleotides are TGTGCCAGCAGTTCCATCCTTAGCGGGGGAACCTACGAGCAGTACTTC.

The chain combines TRBV5-8 with TRBJ1-2; unclear D gene. In germline, CDR1 is SGHTS, CDR2 YDEGEE. CDR3 length: 15 residues. The germline V and J ends were trimmed by 4 bases and 4 bases, with 17 bases remaining between them. The CDR3 is CASSLRLDPSYGYTF. The CDR3 DNA sequence: TGTGCCAGCAGCCTTCGACTCGACCCTTCCTATGGCTACACCTTC.

The chain employs TRBV9 and TRBJ2-5; TRBD2 aligns across 11 bases. CDR1 and CDR2 from the germline V gene are SGDLS and YYNGEE. V was pared by 3 bases and J by 5 bases, with 15 bases of the junction left unmatched. The CDR3 is made up of 18 amino acids. This chain's CDR3 is CASSERTSGPTLPETQYF. CDR3 DNA sequence: TGTGCCAGCAGCGAAAGGACTAGCGGGCCTACCTTACCGGAGACCCAGTACTTC.

The chain has TRBV7-2 and TRBJ2-4; 9 positions agree with TRBD2. J gave up 7 bases and V 1 base, and 8 bases lay outside the gene matches. The CDR3 is made up of 16 amino acids. The germline CDR1 and CDR2 sequences are SGHTA and FQGNSA. Here the CDR3 reads CASSLGLAALLNIQYF. Written as DNA, the CDR3 is TGTGCCAGCAGCTTAGGACTAGCGGCCCTCCTTAACATTCAGTACTTC.

The V and J genes are TRBV5-1 and TRBJ2-7, with D maybe TRBD2 (7 bases). Germline V gene data show CDR1 as SGHRS and CDR2 as YFSETQ. Trimming pared 7 bases from V and 3 bases from J, leaving 11 bases between. The CDR3 has 12 amino acids. CDR3 in DNA: TGCGCCAGCGGGAGGGGGGGCTACGAGCAGTACTTC. It yields the protein CASGRGGYEQYF.

The genes are TRBV11-3 and TRBJ1-2, with 8 bases aligning to TRBD1. Germline V gene lookup returns CDR1 SGHNT and CDR2 YENEEA. V dropped 6 bases and J dropped 4; count of bases not matched to a gene: 7. The CDR3 has 14 residues. The CDR3 sequence: CASSPRQGSYGYTF. DNA for the CDR3: TGTGCCAGCAGTCCCCGACAGGGGTCCTATGGCTACACCTTC.

V usage is TRBV9 and J usage is TRBJ2-3, with 7 bases that match TRBD2. CDR3 length: 16 amino acids. CDR1 and CDR2 (germline): SGDLS, YYNGEE. The junction had 13 bases not matched to a gene; V was cut back by 6 bases and J by 3 bases. CDR3 in amino acids: CASTSSPGGSTDTQYF. In nucleotides, the CDR3 is TGTGCCAGCACCTCAAGCCCAGGCGGGAGTACAGATACGCAGTATTTT.

The V and J genes are TRBV19 and TRBJ2-1; D is ambiguous. Trimming took 3 bases from V and 7 from J, leaving 10 bases between them. This CDR3 spans 13 amino acids. Germline CDR1 is LNHDA and CDR2 is SQIVND (reference sequence). Here the CDR3 reads CASSMREWNEQFF. The CDR3, as DNA: TGTGCCAGTAGTATGAGAGAATGGAATGAGCAGTTCTTC.

The chain recombines TRBV2 with TRBJ1-2; D ambiguous. The germline gives CDR1 SNHLY, CDR2 FYNNEI. CDR3 length equals 12 residues. V was cut by 3 bases and J by 8 bases, with 10 bases left in between. CDR3 sequence (DNA): TGTGCCAGCAGTGAGGGTCGGCGGGGCTACACCTTC. It yields the protein CASSEGRRGYTF.

The chain employs TRBV9 and TRBJ2-1; 8 bases are a match to TRBD2. CDR1 is SGDLS and CDR2 is YYNGEE in the germline V gene. Trimming took 4 bases from V and 10 from J; bases not matched to a gene: 16. This CDR3 region has 16 residues. The CDR3 sequence is CASSQTQTSGRAEQFF. The CDR3 nucleotides read TGTGCCAGCAGCCAAACCCAAACCAGCGGGAGAGCCGAGCAGTTCTTC.

V gene TRBV27 combines with J gene TRBJ2-7; maybe TRBD1 (5 bases). Trimming shortened V by 4 bases and J by 1 base, and 11 bases separated the two germline ends. Germline CDR1 is MNHEY and CDR2 is SMNVEV (reference sequence). The CDR3 consists of 14 residues. CDR3 in amino acids: CASSSYRISYEQYF. CDR3 DNA: TGTGCCAGCAGTTCGTACAGGATTTCCTACGAGCAGTACTTC.

The V and J genes are TRBV5-1 and TRBJ2-7; 7 nucleotides line up with TRBD2. V trimming: 0 bases; J trimming: 0 bases; junction bases outside the gene matches: 6. CDR1 is SGHRS and CDR2 is YFSETQ in the germline V gene. This CDR3 spans 16 amino acids. CDR3 nucleotides: TGCGCCAGCAGCTTGGAACTAGCGACAAACTCCTACGAGCAGTACTTC. Translation gives CASSLELATNSYEQYF.

This chain uses TRBV7-8 with TRBJ1-2; 8 bases map to TRBD1. After removal of 6 bases from V and 4 bases from J, the junction contained 4 bases not matched to a gene. Germline lookup yields CDR1 SGHVS and CDR2 FQNEAQ. The CDR3 is 13 amino acids. The CDR3 nucleotides read TGTGCCAGCAGTATTACAGGGGGCTATGGCTACACCTTC. Translation: CASSITGGYGYTF.

The rearrangement uses TRBV3-1 (or the pseudogene TRBV3-2) and TRBJ2-2; D is unclear. This CDR3 region has 13 residues. Germline CDR1 is LGHDT and CDR2 is YNNKEL (reference sequence). Trimming shortened V by 5 bases and J by 6 bases, and 10 bases separated the two germline ends. CDR3 nucleotides: TGTGCCAGCAGCTTCCGCGGCCCCGGGGAGCTGTTTTTT. Amino acid sequence: CASSFRGPGELFF.

This chain connects TRBV5-1 to TRBJ2-7; TRBD1 agrees at 8 bases. CDR3 length: 14 residues. Germline CDR1 is SGHRS and CDR2 is YFSETQ. The J segment lost 5 bases and the V segment lost 4 bases, leaving 8 bases of the junction unmatched. This CDR3 is CASSRTGQGDEQYF. The CDR3 DNA reads as TGCGCCAGCAGCCGAACCGGACAGGGTGACGAGCAGTACTTC. Complete variable domain (other parts from reference TRBV5-1 and TRBJ2-7): KAGVTQTPRYLIKTRGQQVTLSCSPISGHRSVSWYQQTPGQGLQFLFEYFSETQRNKGNFPGRFSGRQFSNSRSEMNVSTLELGDSALYLCASSRTGQGDEQYFGPGTRLTVT.

The chain recombines TRBV7-9 with TRBJ2-1; 7 nucleotides agree with TRBD1. CDR1 SEHNR and CDR2 FQNEAQ come from the germline V gene (reference sequence). With 5 bases clipped from V and 8 bases from J, the junction kept 6 bases outside the gene matches. The CDR3 contains 13 residues. This CDR3 is CASSNTGVHEQFF. CDR3 DNA sequence: TGTGCCAGCAGCAACACAGGGGTCCATGAGCAGTTCTTC.

The chain recombines TRBV9 with TRBJ2-2, with TRBD2 identical over 7 bases. This CDR3 has 13 residues. Germline-derived CDR1 and CDR2 are SGDLS and YYNGEE. Trimming at V came to 4 bases and at J to 7 bases, leaving 4 bases not matched to a gene. In DNA form, the CDR3 reads TGTGCCAGCAGCCCGACTAGCTACGGGGAGCTGTTTTTT. Its translation is CASSPTSYGELFF.

The V and J genes are TRBV2 and TRBJ1-5; 10 positions agree with TRBD1. There are 17 residues in the CDR3. From germline, CDR1 is SNHLY and CDR2 FYNNEI. Trimming at V came to 4 bases and at J to 1 base, leaving 7 bases not matched to a gene. DNA of the CDR3: TGTGCCAGCAGTGTTCTATCGGGACAGGGGAGCAATCAGCCCCAGCATTTT. Its translation is CASSVLSGQGSNQPQHF.